The sequence of this TCR beta chain was determined in a study (dated by TCRdb to the mid-2010s). The library was made by RT-PCR. TCRdb lists the instrument as Illumina MiSeq. TCRdb cleaned the public reads at Q25 with fastp, built clones with MiXCR and kept in-frame beta chains. Rows with one shared CDR3 protein collapse into an entry with the most common genes and DNA. The sample includes about 680,000 distinct CDR3 sequences, with 12% to 15% observed a single time. The ten largest clones add up to roughly 3.9% of the sample. Trimming at the junction amounts to 6 bases on V and 0 bases on J, and the germline ends lie 16 bases apart. In the germline V gene, CDR1 corresponds to SGHRS and CDR2 to YFSETQ. The CDR3 runs 17 amino acids, cysteine and phenylalanine included. Only the CDR3 region is kept as DNA, spanning 51 bases read in frame from base 1. To note about this clonotype: Its antigen target is currently unknown. Base qualities were left out, and no much larger clone turns up one base away.

The sequenced material came from memory CD4+ T cells from blood. The sequence links TRBV5-1 to TRBJ1-6; the D segment cannot be called with confidence. This sequence was found in a female donor in good health, serving as a healthy control. In nucleotide form, the sequence is TGCGCCAGCAACCGCATTTCCGGGAGCTCCTATAATTCACCCCTCCACTTT. This yields the protein CASNRISGSSYNSPLHF. Reference TRBV5-1 and TRBJ1-6 proteins supply the regions before and after the CDR3; the full variable domain is: KAGVTQTPRYLIKTRGQQVTLSCSPISGHRSVSWYQQTPGQGLQFLFEYFSETQRNKGNFPGRFSGRQFSNSRSEMNVSTLELGDSALYLCASNRISGSSYNSPLHFGNGTRLTVT.